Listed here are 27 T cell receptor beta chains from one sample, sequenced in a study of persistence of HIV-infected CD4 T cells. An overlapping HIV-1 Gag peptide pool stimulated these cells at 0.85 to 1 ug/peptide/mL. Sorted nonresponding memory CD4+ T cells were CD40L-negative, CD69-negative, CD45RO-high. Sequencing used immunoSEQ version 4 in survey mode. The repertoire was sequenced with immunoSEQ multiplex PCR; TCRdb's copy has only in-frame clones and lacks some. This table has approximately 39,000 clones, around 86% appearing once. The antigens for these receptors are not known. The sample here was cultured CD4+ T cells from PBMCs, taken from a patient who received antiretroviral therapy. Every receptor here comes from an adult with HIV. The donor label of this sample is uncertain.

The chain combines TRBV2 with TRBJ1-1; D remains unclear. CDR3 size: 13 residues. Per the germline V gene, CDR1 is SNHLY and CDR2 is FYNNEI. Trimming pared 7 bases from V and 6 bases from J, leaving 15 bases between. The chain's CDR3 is CASILVYGAEAFF. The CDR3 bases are TGTGCCAGCATTCTCGTCTATGGCGCTGAAGCTTTCTTT.

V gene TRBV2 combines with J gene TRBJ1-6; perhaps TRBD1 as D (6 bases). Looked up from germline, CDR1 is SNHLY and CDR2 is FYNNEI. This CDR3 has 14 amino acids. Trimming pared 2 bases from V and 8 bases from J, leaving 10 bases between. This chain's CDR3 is CASSETDSYSPLHF. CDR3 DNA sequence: TGTGCCAGCAGTGAAACGGACAGCTATTCACCCCTCCACTTT.

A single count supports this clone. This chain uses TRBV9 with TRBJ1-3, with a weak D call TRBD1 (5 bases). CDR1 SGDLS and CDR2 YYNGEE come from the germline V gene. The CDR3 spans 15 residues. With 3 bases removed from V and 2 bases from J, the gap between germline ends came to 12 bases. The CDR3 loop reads CASSEGRRAGNTIYF. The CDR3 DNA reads TGTGCCAGCAGCGAGGGGAGGAGGGCTGGAAACACCATATATTTT.

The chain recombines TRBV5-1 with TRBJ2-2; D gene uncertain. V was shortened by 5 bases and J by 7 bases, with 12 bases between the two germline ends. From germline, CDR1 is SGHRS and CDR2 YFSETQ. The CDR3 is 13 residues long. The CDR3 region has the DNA TGCGCCAGCAGTTTCGTTGGCAGCGGGGAGCTGTTTTTT. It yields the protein CASSFVGSGELFF.

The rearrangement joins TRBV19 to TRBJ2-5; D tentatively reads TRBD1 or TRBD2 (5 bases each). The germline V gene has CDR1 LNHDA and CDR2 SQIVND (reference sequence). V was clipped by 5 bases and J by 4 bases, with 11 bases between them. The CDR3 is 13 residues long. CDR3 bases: TGTGCCAGTAGTGGCCGGGACGTAGAGACCCAGTACTTC. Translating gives CASSGRDVETQYF.

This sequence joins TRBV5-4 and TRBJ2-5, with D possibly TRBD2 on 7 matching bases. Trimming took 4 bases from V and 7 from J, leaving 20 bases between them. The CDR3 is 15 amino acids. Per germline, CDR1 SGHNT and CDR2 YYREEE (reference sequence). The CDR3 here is CASSPVGGGFGTQYF. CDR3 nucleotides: TGTGCCAGCAGCCCGGTAGGGGGGGGGTTCGGGACCCAGTACTTC.

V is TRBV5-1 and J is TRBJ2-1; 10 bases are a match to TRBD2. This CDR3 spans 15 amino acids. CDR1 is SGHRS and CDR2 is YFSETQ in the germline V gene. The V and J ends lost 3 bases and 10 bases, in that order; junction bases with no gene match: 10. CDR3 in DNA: TGCGCCAGCAGCTCCGGACTAGCGGCCCCGTTAGAGCAGTTCTTC. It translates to CASSSGLAAPLEQFF.

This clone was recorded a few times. CDR3 sequence reads: CASRANGRPYEQYV. CDR3 DNA: TGTGCCAGCAGGGCCAATGGGAGGCCCTACGAGCAGTACGTC. V gene TRBV5-5 combines with J gene TRBJ2-7, with D maybe TRBD2 (6 bases). CDR3 size: 14 residues. The germline V and J ends were trimmed by 5 bases and 2 bases, with 14 bases remaining between them. The germline V gene encodes CDR1 SGHKS and CDR2 YYEKEE (reference sequence).

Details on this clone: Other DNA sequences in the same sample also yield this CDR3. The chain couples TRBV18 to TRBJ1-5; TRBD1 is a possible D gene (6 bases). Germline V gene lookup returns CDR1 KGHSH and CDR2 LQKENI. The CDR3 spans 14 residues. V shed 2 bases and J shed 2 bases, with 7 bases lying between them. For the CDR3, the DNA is TGTGCCAGCTCACCAGGGGGCCGCAATCAGCCCCAGCATTTT. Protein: CASSPGGRNQPQHF.

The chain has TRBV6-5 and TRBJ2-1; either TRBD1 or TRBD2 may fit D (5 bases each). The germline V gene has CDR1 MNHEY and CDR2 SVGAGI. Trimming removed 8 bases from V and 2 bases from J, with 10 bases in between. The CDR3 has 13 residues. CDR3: CASARETYNEQFF. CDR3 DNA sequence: TGTGCCAGCGCCAGGGAGACCTACAATGAGCAGTTCTTC.

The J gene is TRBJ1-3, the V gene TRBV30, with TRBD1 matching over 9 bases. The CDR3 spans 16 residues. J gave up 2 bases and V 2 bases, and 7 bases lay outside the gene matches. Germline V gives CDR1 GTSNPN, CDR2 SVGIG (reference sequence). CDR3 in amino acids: CAWSLRDREAGNTIYF. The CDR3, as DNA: TGTGCCTGGAGTCTCCGGGACAGGGAAGCTGGAAACACCATATATTTT.

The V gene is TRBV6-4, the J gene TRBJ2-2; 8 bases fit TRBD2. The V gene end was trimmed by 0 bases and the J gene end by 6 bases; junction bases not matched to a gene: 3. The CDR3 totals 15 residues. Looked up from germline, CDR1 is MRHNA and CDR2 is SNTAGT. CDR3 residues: CASSDSGTRPGELFF. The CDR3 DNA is TGTGCCAGCAGTGACTCGGGGACTAGACCCGGGGAGCTGTTTTTT.

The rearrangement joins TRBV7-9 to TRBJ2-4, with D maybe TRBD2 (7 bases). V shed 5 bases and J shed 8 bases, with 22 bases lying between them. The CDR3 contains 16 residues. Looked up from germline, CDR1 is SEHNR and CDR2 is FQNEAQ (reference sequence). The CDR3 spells CASSPRPGGRTDIQYF. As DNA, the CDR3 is TGTGCCAGCAGCCCCCGCCCCGGGGGGCGTACGGACATTCAGTACTTC.

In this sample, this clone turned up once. CDR3 in DNA: TGTGCCAGCAGTGCGGGGGGCTCCTACAATGAGCAGTTCTTC. Its translation is CASSAGGSYNEQFF. The V gene is TRBV6-2 or TRBV6-3, the J gene TRBJ2-1; 8 bases map to TRBD2. The CDR3 runs 14 residues. Per germline, CDR1 MNHEY and CDR2 SVGEGT. V shed 5 bases and J 0 bases; nucleotides not matched to a gene: 0.

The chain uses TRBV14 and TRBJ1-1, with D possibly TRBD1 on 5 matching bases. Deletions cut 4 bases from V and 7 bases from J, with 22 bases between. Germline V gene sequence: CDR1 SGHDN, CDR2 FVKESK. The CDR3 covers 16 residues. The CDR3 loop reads CASSPRRQQDASEAFF. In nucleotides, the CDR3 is TGTGCCAGCAGCCCACGGCGACAGCAAGACGCCAGTGAAGCTTTCTTT.

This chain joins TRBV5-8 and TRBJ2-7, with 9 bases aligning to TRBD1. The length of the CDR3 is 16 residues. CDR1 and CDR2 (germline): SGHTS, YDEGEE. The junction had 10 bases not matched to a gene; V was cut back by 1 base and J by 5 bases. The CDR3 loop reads CASSLYWGQGGHEQYF. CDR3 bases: TGTGCCAGCAGCTTGTATTGGGGACAGGGAGGGCACGAGCAGTACTTC.

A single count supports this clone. The CDR3 here is CASSHTGQGAGDVLTF. The CDR3 nucleotides are TGTGCCAGCAGCCATACGGGACAGGGGGCGGGGGACGTCCTGACTTTC. The V and J genes are TRBV3-1 (or the pseudogene TRBV3-2) and TRBJ2-6; 12 nucleotides match TRBD1. V was pared by 3 bases and J by 11 bases, with 8 bases of the junction left unmatched. The CDR3 covers 16 residues. Per germline, CDR1 LGHDT and CDR2 YNNKEL (reference sequence).

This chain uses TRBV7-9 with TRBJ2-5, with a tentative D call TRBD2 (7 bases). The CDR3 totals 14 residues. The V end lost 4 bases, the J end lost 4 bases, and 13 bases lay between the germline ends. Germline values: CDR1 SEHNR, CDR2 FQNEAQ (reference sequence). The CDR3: CASSYSRGAETQYF. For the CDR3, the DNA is TGTGCCAGCAGCTATTCTCGGGGGGCAGAGACCCAGTACTTC.

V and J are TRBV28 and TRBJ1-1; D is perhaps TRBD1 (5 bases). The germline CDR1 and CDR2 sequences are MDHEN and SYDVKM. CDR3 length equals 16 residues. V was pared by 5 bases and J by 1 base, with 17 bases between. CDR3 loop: CASSPGGVGRNTEAFF. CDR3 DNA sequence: TGTGCCAGCAGTCCTGGGGGGGTCGGACGGAACACTGAAGCTTTCTTT.

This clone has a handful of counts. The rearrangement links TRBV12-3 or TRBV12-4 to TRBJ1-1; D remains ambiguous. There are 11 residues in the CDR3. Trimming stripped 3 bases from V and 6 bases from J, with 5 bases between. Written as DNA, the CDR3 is TGTGCCAGCAGTTTTTTCTCTGAAGCTTTCTTT. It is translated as CASSFFSEAFF.

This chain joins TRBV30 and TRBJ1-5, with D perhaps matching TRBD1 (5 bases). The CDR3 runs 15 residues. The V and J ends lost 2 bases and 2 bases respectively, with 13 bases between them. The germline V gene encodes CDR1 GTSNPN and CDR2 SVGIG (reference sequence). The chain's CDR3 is CAWSIGARGNQPQHF. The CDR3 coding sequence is TGTGCCTGGAGTATCGGGGCCCGCGGCAATCAGCCCCAGCATTTT.

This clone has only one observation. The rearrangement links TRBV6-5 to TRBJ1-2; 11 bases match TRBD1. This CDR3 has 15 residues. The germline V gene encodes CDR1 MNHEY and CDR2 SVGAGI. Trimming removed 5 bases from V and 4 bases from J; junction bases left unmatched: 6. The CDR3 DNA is TGTGCCAGCAGTACAGGGACAGGGGGGAGCTATGGCTACACCTTC. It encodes CASSTGTGGSYGYTF.

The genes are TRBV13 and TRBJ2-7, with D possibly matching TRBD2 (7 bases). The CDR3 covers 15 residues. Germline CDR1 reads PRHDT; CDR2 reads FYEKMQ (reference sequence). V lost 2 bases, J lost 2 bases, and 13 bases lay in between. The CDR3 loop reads CASSLSGGAPYEQYF. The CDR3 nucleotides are TGTGCCAGCAGCTTATCTGGGGGGGCCCCCTACGAGCAGTACTTC.

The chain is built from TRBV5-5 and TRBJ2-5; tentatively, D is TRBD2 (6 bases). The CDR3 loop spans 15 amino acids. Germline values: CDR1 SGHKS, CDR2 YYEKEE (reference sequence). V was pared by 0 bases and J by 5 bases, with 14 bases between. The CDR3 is CASSLVGGGWETQYF. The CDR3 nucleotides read TGTGCCAGCAGCTTGGTCGGGGGAGGATGGGAGACCCAGTACTTC.

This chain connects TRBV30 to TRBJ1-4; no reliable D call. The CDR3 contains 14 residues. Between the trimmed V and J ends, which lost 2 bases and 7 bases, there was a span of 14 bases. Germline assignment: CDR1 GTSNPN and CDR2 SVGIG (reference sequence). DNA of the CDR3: TGTGCCTGGAGTCCCCCCCCGGTCCCTGAAAAACTGTTTTTT. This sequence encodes CAWSPPPVPEKLFF.

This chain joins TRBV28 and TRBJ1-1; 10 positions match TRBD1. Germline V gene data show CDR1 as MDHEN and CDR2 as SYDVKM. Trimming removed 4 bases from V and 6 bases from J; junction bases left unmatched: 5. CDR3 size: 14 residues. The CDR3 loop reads CASSYRTGGPEAFF. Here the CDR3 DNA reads TGTGCCAGCAGTTACCGGACAGGGGGACCTGAAGCTTTCTTT. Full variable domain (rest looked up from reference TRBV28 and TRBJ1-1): DVKVTQSSRYLVKRTGEKVFLECVQDMDHENMFWYRQDPGLGLRLIYFSYDVKMKEKGDIPEGYSVSREKKERFSLILESASTNQTSMYLCASSYRTGGPEAFFGQGTRLTVV.

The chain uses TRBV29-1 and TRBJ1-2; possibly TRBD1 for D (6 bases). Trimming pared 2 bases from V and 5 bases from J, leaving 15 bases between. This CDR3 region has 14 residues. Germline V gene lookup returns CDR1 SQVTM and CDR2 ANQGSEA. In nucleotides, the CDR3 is TGCAGCGTTGAAACAAGGGGGGGTTATTATGGCTACACCTTC. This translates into CSVETRGGYYGYTF.